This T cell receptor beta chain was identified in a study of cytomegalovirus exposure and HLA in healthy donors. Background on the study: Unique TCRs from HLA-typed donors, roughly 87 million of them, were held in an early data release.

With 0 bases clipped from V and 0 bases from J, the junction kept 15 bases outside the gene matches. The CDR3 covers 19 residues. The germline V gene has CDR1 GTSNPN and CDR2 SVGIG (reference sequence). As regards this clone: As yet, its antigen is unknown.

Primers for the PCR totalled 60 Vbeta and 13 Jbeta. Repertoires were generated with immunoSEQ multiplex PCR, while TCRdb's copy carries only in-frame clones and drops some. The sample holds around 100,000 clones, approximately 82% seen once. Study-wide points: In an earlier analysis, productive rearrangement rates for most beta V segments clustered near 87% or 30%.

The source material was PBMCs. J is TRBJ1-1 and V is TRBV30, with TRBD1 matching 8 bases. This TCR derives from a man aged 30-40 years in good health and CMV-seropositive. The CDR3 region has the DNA TGTGCCTGGAGTGTACCCCGCGCCCGGACAGGGTCGATGAACACTGAAGCTTTCTTT. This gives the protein CAWSVPRARTGSMNTEAFF.